This TCR beta chain was identified in a study of cytomegalovirus exposure and HLA in healthy donors. Study-wide points: A later analysis by the authors found several of the most significant clusters apparently linked to common viral pathogens. A few CMV-associated chains were confirmed in vitro to be specific for CMV antigens. It was likely that a cluster of highly shared sequence variants was a sequencing artifact.

PCR was performed using 60 Vbeta and 13 Jbeta primers. This table comes from immunoSEQ multiplex PCR, and its TCRdb copy is limited to in-frame clones, with some not included. The sample yields 110,000 to 150,000 clones, about four fifths seen once. As for the donors, each was a healthy bone marrow donor. This clone was picked up one time. Its specificity is unknown. The CDR3 is 15 amino acids. Trimming took 0 bases from V and 0 from J, leaving 7 bases between them. The V gene's germline CDR1 is SGHNT and CDR2 YYREEE (reference sequence). This TCR came from a young man in good health and CMV-seronegative. The chain has TRBV5-4 and TRBJ2-1; D remains unclear. Sequencing input: PBMCs. Written as DNA, the CDR3 is TGTGCCAGCAGCTTGGACCTTAGCTCCTACAATGAGCAGTTCTTC. This gives the protein CASSLDLSSYNEQFF. Full variable domain (rest looked up from reference TRBV5-4 and TRBJ2-1): ETGVTQSPTHLIKTRGQQVTLRCSSQSGHNTVSWYQQALGQGPQFIFQYYREEENGRGNFPPRFSGLQFPNYSSELNVNALELDDSALYLCASSLDLSSYNEQFFGPGTRLTVL.